Below are 10 T cell receptor beta chains sequenced from a single sample in a study of blood T cells in healthy people across ages. The use of a sample-barcoded 5' primer and a J-beta primer mix characterized a second PCR of roughly 6 to 11 cycles. In TCRdb, the 5' RACE reads were re-called with MiXCR into one record per CDR3 protein. The sample consists of some 700,000 distinct CDR3 sequences, 22% of them appearing once. Material for sequencing was blood. Source of these receptors: a man aged 65-85 years in good health.

This clonotype was observed a few times. The rearrangement links TRBV20-1 to TRBJ2-7; unclear D gene. Judging by the DNA end, TRBJ2-1 fits better; the J call may be wrong. The CDR3 extends over 11 amino acids. The germline CDR1 and CDR2 sequences are DFQATT and SNEGSKA (reference sequence). CDR3 DNA sequence: TGCAGTTTATTAGTCTACAATGAGCAGTTCTTC. Encoded protein: CSLLVYNEQFF.

The chain couples TRBV29-1 to TRBJ2-3, with 7 bases matching TRBD2. This CDR3 has 13 residues. Looked up from germline, CDR1 is SQVTM and CDR2 is ANQGSEA. Trimming cost V 7 bases and J 5 bases; bases outside gene matches: 9. The CDR3 nucleotides read TGCAGCGCATCACGGGGCGGGGGAGATACGCAGTATTTT. It yields the protein CSASRGGGDTQYF.

With respect to this clonotype: A much larger clone is a single base away; this may be a read error. The genes are TRBV5-1 and TRBJ2-3; D may be TRBD1 (5 bases). The germline CDR1 and CDR2 sequences are SGHRS and YFSETQ. The CDR3 is 14 residues long. CDR3 sequence reads: CASSLQGFTHTQYF. CDR3 sequence (DNA): TGCGCCAGCAGCTTGCAGGGTTTCACACATACGCAGTATTTT.

Regarding this clonotype: One junction end disagrees with the germline gene, perhaps due to a read error. The chain couples TRBV5-1 to TRBJ2-5, with D tentatively TRBD1 or TRBD2 (5 bases each). This CDR3 comprises 15 residues. The germline gives CDR1 SGHRS, CDR2 YFSETQ. CDR3 in DNA: TGCGCCAGCAGCTTGGCGGGGCAAGGCTCAGAGGCCCAGTACTTC. This encodes CASSLAGQGSEAQYF.

This clonotype showed up just a few times. The genes are TRBV5-1 and TRBJ2-3, with 9 bases identical to TRBD2. This CDR3 contains 17 residues. Germline CDR1 reads SGHRS; CDR2 reads YFSETQ. The V segment lost 3 bases and the J segment 2 bases; nucleotides outside the gene matches: 10. CDR3 sequence: CASSSLAGRPPTDTQYF. CDR3 DNA: TGCGCCAGCAGCTCCCTAGCGGGACGGCCCCCCACAGATACGCAGTATTTT.

The chain joins TRBV7-8 to TRBJ2-3; D is perhaps TRBD2 (6 bases). CDR1 is SGHVS and CDR2 is FQNEAQ in the germline V gene. This CDR3 contains 12 residues. V shed 4 bases and J shed 5 bases, with 7 bases lying between them. The CDR3 reads CASSSSVDTQYF. Here the CDR3 DNA reads TGTGCCAGCAGCTCTAGCGTAGATACGCAGTATTTT.

The rearrangement joins TRBV18 to TRBJ2-3; 8 bases fit TRBD2. Trimming cost V 3 bases and J 2 bases; bases outside gene matches: 4. Germline CDR1 reads KGHSH; CDR2 reads LQKENI. The CDR3 sequence is 15 residues long. CDR3 in amino acids: CASSPGLGYTDTQYF. As DNA, the CDR3 is TGTGCCAGCTCACCGGGACTAGGGTACACAGATACGCAGTATTTT.

This chain connects TRBV12-3 or TRBV12-4 to TRBJ2-5, with D tentatively TRBD1 or TRBD2 (5 bases each). The tail of the sequence fits TRBJ2-7 better, so the J call may be wrong. This CDR3 is built from 13 residues. In nucleotides, the CDR3 is TGTGCCAGCAGTTTGGGGGTAAGGTTCGAGCAGTACGTC. Protein product: CASSLGVRFEQYV.

The rearrangement links TRBV7-3 to TRBJ1-6; D possibly corresponds to TRBD1 (5 bases). Germline CDR1 and CDR2: SGHTA and FQGTGA. V was trimmed by 4 bases and J by 2 bases, leaving 12 bases between them. The CDR3 consists of 16 residues. The CDR3 DNA follows: TGTGCCAGCAGCTCCCAGGGCATAACCTATAATTCACCCCTCCACTTT. It yields the protein CASSSQGITYNSPLHF.

Ten or more counts support this clonotype. The V gene is TRBV9, the J gene TRBJ2-1; 8 bases fit TRBD2. The CDR3 is made up of 15 amino acids. V lost 0 bases and J lost 2; bases outside the gene matches: 1. Germline V CDR1 and CDR2: SGDLS, YYNGEE. In nucleotides, the CDR3 is TGTGCCAGCAGCGTAGCGGGAGGGACCTACAATGAGCAGTTCTTC. Amino acids: CASSVAGGTYNEQFF.